One and the same sample provided the 30 T cell receptor beta chains below, sequenced in a study of blood T cell repertoires in COVID-19. Here immunoSEQ multiplex PCR was the method, and the copy in TCRdb shows in-frame clones only, minus some. This sample yields about 220,000 clones, of which around 80% are seen a single time; more than 10% belongs to the top ten. Sequencing was performed on peripheral blood. These receptors originate from a human donor in a cohort sampled during active COVID-19.

This chain joins TRBV5-1 and TRBJ1-4; 9 nucleotides align to TRBD1. The CDR3 spans 15 residues. J was trimmed by 5 bases and V by 2 bases; bases with no gene match: 4. Per the germline V gene, CDR1 is SGHRS and CDR2 is YFSETQ. DNA for the CDR3: TGCGCCAGCAGCTTAGGGACAGGGAGGAATGAAAAACTGTTTTTT. It yields the protein CASSLGTGRNEKLFF.

V and J are TRBV7-6 and TRBJ2-6; D not resolved. The CDR3 has 15 residues. Looked up from germline, CDR1 is SGHVS and CDR2 is FNYEAQ. Deletions cut 0 bases from V and 2 bases from J, with 5 bases between. CDR3 in amino acids: CASSLAAPGANVLTF. The CDR3 nucleotides are TGTGCCAGCAGCTTAGCGGCTCCTGGGGCCAACGTCCTGACTTTC. Full variable domain (rest looked up from reference TRBV7-6 and TRBJ2-6): GAGVSQSPRYKVTKRGQDVALRCDPISGHVSLYWYRQALGQGPEFLTYFNYEAQQDKSGLPNDRFSAERPEGSISTLTIQRTEQRDSAMYRCASSLAAPGANVLTFGAGSRLTVL.

This clone has just one count. The J gene is TRBJ2-7, the V gene TRBV6-2 or TRBV6-3; 11 nucleotides match TRBD2. J gave up 3 bases and V 4 bases, and 2 bases lay outside the gene matches. The CDR3 loop spans 14 amino acids. The germline gives CDR1 MNHEY, CDR2 SVGEGT. This CDR3 reads CASSWGLADYEQYF. In DNA, the CDR3 is TGTGCCAGCAGTTGGGGACTAGCGGACTACGAGCAGTACTTC.

This clone was recorded once. The gene calls are TRBV15 and TRBJ2-2, with TRBD1 as a possible D gene (6 bases). The CDR3 is made up of 17 amino acids. The germline gives CDR1 LNHNV, CDR2 YYDKDF (reference sequence). Trimming shortened V by 8 bases and J by 1 base, and 20 bases separated the two germline ends. CDR3 DNA: TGTGCCACCCGCGAACGAAGGGACAATTGGAACACCGGGGAGCTGTTTTTT. Amino acids: CATRERRDNWNTGELFF. The entire variable domain, with the rest obtained from reference TRBV15 and TRBJ2-2, is as follows: DAMVIQNPRYQVTQFGKPVTLSCSQTLNHNVMYWYQQKSSQAPKLLFHYYDKDFNNEADTPDNFQSRRPNTSFCFLDIRSPGLGDTAMYLCATRERRDNWNTGELFFGEGSRLTVL.

There are many counts of this clone. The chain couples TRBV11-2 to TRBJ2-5, with a possible D match to TRBD1 (6 bases). Germline V gene sequence: CDR1 SGHAT, CDR2 FQNNGV. Trimming shortened V by 5 bases and J by 7 bases, and 23 bases separated the two germline ends. This CDR3 is 16 amino acids long. The DNA of the CDR3 is TGTGCCAGCAGCCAGACCAGGGGTCGGGGTGATTTGACCCAGTACTTC. It codes for CASSQTRGRGDLTQYF. The full variable domain, in which reference TRBV11-2 and TRBJ2-5 provide the parts outside the CDR3, is EAGVAQSPRYKIIEKRQSVAFWCNPISGHATLYWYQQILGQGPKLLIQFQNNGVVDDSQLPKDRFSAERLKGVDSTLKIQPAKLEDSAVYLCASSQTRGRGDLTQYFGPGTRLLVL.

The chain links TRBV7-3 to TRBJ1-5, with a weak D call TRBD1 (5 bases). Germline V CDR1 and CDR2: SGHTA, FQGTGA. V was trimmed by 5 bases and J by 0 bases, leaving 8 bases between them. CDR3 length equals 14 residues. In nucleotides, the CDR3 is TGTGCCAGCAGCCGACAGTTTAGCAATCAGCCCCAGCATTTT. It codes for CASSRQFSNQPQHF.

The V and J genes are TRBV14 and TRBJ2-7; 8 nucleotides align to TRBD1. The V segment lost 0 bases and the J segment 5 bases; nucleotides outside the gene matches: 9. CDR3 length: 16 residues. Germline lookup yields CDR1 SGHDN and CDR2 FVKESK. Here the CDR3 DNA reads TGTGCCAGCAGCCAAGAAAGGGTCTGGACAGGGAACGAGCAGTACTTC. Protein: CASSQERVWTGNEQYF.

The rearrangement joins TRBV28 to TRBJ2-7; TRBD1 matches 8 bases. V lost 7 bases and J lost 3; bases outside the gene matches: 2. The germline gives CDR1 MDHEN, CDR2 SYDVKM. The CDR3 extends over 12 amino acids. Written as DNA, the CDR3 is TGTGCCAGCAAGACAGGGGACTACGAGCAGTACTTC. It codes for CASKTGDYEQYF.

This rearrangement joins TRBV7-9 to TRBJ2-2, with a weak D call TRBD2 (6 bases). The CDR3 consists of 16 residues. In germline, CDR1 is SEHNR, CDR2 FQNEAQ (reference sequence). V was trimmed by 1 base and J by 6 bases, leaving 15 bases between them. The CDR3 protein is CASSLDLTGGAGELFF. The DNA for the CDR3 is TGTGCCAGCAGCTTAGACTTAACCGGAGGGGCCGGGGAGCTGTTTTTT. Based on the CDR3 plus reference TRBV7-9 and TRBJ2-2, the full variable domain is DTGVSQNPRHKITKRGQNVTFRCDPISEHNRLYWYRQTLGQGPEFLTYFQNEAQLEKSRLLSDRFSAERPKGSFSTLEIQRTEQGDSAMYLCASSLDLTGGAGELFFGEGSRLTVL.

This clone has more than one count but fewer than ten. V usage is TRBV24-1 and J usage is TRBJ2-3; D remains unclear. CDR1 is KGHDR, CDR2 SFDVKD, per germline. CDR3 length equals 12 residues. Trimming pared 3 bases from V and 2 bases from J, leaving 2 bases between. DNA of the CDR3: TGTGCCACCAGTGATCACACAGATACGCAGTATTTT. Amino acids: CATSDHTDTQYF.

V usage is TRBV6-5 and J usage is TRBJ1-5, with D unclear. V was pared by 0 bases and J by 5 bases, with 8 bases between. CDR1 is MNHEY, CDR2 SVGAGI, per germline. The CDR3 length is 14 residues. This CDR3 reads CASSYSARDQPQHF. As DNA, the CDR3 is TGTGCCAGCAGTTACTCGGCCCGTGATCAGCCCCAGCATTTT.

The chain recombines TRBV3-1 (or the pseudogene TRBV3-2) with TRBJ1-5; D is undetermined. V lost 0 bases and J 7 bases, leaving 7 bases between the germline ends. The CDR3 contains 13 residues. Germline loops: CDR1 LGHDT, CDR2 YNNKEL (reference sequence). CDR3 sequence: CASSQDPQQPQHF. CDR3 coding DNA: TGTGCCAGCAGCCAAGATCCCCAGCAGCCCCAGCATTTT.

This chain joins TRBV5-6 and TRBJ2-5, with a tentative D call TRBD1 (5 bases). CDR1 is SGHDT, CDR2 YYEEEE, per germline. This CDR3 is built from 15 residues. V was cut by 3 bases and J by 5 bases, with 17 bases left in between. The CDR3 protein is CASSYGRAGQETQYF. The DNA of the CDR3 is TGTGCCAGCAGCTACGGTAGGGCAGGGCAGGAGACCCAGTACTTC.

This rearrangement joins TRBV6-6 to TRBJ1-2, with D tentatively TRBD1 (5 bases). V was clipped by 6 bases and J by 4 bases, with 12 bases between them. Per the germline V gene, CDR1 is MNHNY and CDR2 is SVGAGI (reference sequence). The CDR3 has 13 amino acids. CDR3: CASSPRQPYGYTF. CDR3 bases: TGTGCCAGCAGCCCCCGACAGCCCTATGGCTACACCTTC.

V and J are TRBV7-2 and TRBJ1-1; D possibly corresponds to TRBD1 (5 bases). Germline CDR1 is SGHTA and CDR2 is FQGNSA. The CDR3 contains 14 residues. V lost 7 bases and J lost 5, with 17 bases in between. CDR3 region: CASILASGVTEAFF. CDR3 nucleotides: TGTGCCAGCATCCTCGCCTCGGGGGTTACTGAAGCTTTCTTT.

The chain combines TRBV7-8 with TRBJ2-6; weak D call: TRBD2 (5 bases). Germline-derived CDR1 and CDR2 are SGHVS and FQNEAQ. Deletions cut 5 bases from V and 4 bases from J, with 12 bases between. The CDR3 has 15 amino acids. The CDR3 spells CASSPSGIGANVLTF. The CDR3 DNA sequence: TGTGCCAGCAGCCCTTCCGGGATCGGGGCCAACGTCCTGACTTTC.

The chain links TRBV9 to TRBJ1-1; D is possibly TRBD1 (5 bases). This CDR3 spans 14 amino acids. V shed 5 bases and J shed 5 bases, with 16 bases lying between them. Germline CDR1 SGDLS, CDR2 YYNGEE. CDR3 coding DNA: TGTGCCAGCAGTTCTTTGGGGGGAGGAACTGAAGCTTTCTTT. It specifies CASSSLGGGTEAFF. Using reference TRBV9 and TRBJ1-1 for the parts outside the CDR3, the full variable domain is DSGVTQTPKHLITATGQRVTLRCSPRSGDLSVYWYQQSLDQGLQFLIQYYNGEERAKGNILERFSAQQFPDLHSELNLSSLELGDSALYFCASSSLGGGTEAFFGQGTRLTVV.

The chain is built from TRBV30 and TRBJ2-1; 8 positions agree with TRBD2. V trimming: 3 bases; J trimming: 5 bases; junction bases outside the gene matches: 6. CDR1 GTSNPN and CDR2 SVGIG come from the germline V gene (reference sequence). There are 14 residues in the CDR3. Here the CDR3 DNA reads TGTGCCTGGAGGCATAGCGGGGTTAACAATGAGCAGTTCTTC. It is translated as CAWRHSGVNNEQFF.

V and J are TRBV5-1 and TRBJ2-1; D gene unclear. The CDR3 is 15 amino acids. The germline V gene has CDR1 SGHRS and CDR2 YFSETQ. V lost 4 bases and J 0 bases, leaving 11 bases between the germline ends. Here the CDR3 reads CASSQVSSSYNEQFF. The CDR3 nucleotides read TGCGCCAGCAGCCAGGTCTCGAGCTCCTACAATGAGCAGTTCTTC.

This chain links TRBV5-1 with TRBJ2-5; tentative D call: TRBD2 (6 bases). CDR3 size: 17 residues. Per the germline V gene, CDR1 is SGHRS and CDR2 is YFSETQ. V was pared by 4 bases and J by 2 bases, with 21 bases between. DNA of the CDR3: TGCGCCAGCAGCCCGGGGGTATTTGTGGGAGAACAAGAGACCCAGTACTTC. Translating gives CASSPGVFVGEQETQYF.

The rearrangement uses TRBV6-5 and TRBJ1-4, with 7 bases fitting TRBD1. Germline CDR1 is MNHEY and CDR2 is SVGAGI. Trimming took 0 bases from V and 7 from J; bases not matched to a gene: 5. The CDR3 length is 15 residues. In DNA form, the CDR3 reads TGTGCCAGCAGTTACTCGAAACAGGGGACTGAAAAACTGTTTTTT. It is translated as CASSYSKQGTEKLFF.

The chain employs TRBV11-3 and TRBJ2-1; 9 bases match TRBD1. CDR3 length: 15 residues. Trimming took 3 bases from V and 7 from J; bases not matched to a gene: 7. Germline lookup yields CDR1 SGHNT and CDR2 YENEEA. The CDR3 here is CASSLDRGLSNEQFF. The DNA for the CDR3 is TGTGCCAGCAGCTTGGACAGGGGCCTGAGTAATGAGCAGTTCTTC.

Only one count was recorded for this clone. V gene TRBV6-1 combines with J gene TRBJ2-5, with 8 bases matching TRBD1. The V and J ends lost 3 bases and 2 bases, in that order; junction bases with no gene match: 2. Germline V gene sequence: CDR1 MNHNS, CDR2 SASEGT. The CDR3 covers 14 residues. CDR3 protein: CASSEGTGQETQYF. In DNA, the CDR3 is TGTGCCAGCAGTGAGGGGACAGGACAAGAGACCCAGTACTTC.

V and J are TRBV28 and TRBJ1-2; 8 nucleotides line up with TRBD1. Germline assignment: CDR1 MDHEN and CDR2 SYDVKM. V trimming: 5 bases; J trimming: 4 bases; junction bases outside the gene matches: 9. The CDR3 is 15 amino acids. The CDR3 coding sequence is TGTGCCAGCAGTCGCGTTCCCGGGACAGGCTATGGCTACACCTTC. Translation: CASSRVPGTGYGYTF.

The chain joins TRBV21-1 to TRBJ2-1; TRBD2 is the table's D call, not checked against the DNA. TRBV21-1 is listed as a pseudogene. The CDR3 has 15 amino acids. This CDR3 is CASSKSGEGSDEQFF. The CDR3 bases are TGTGCCAGCAGCAAATCCGGGGAGGGATCGGATGAGCAGTTCTTC.

The chain recombines TRBV5-6 with TRBJ1-1; D is possibly TRBD1 (5 bases). Per the germline V gene, CDR1 is SGHDT and CDR2 is YYEEEE. The CDR3 runs to 16 residues. The ends were cut back, 5 bases at V and 3 bases at J, with 20 bases in the middle. The CDR3 sequence is CASRVMVQTEYTEAFF. The CDR3 region has the DNA TGTGCCAGCAGGGTAATGGTACAGACAGAGTACACTGAAGCTTTCTTT.

The chain employs TRBV3-1 (or the pseudogene TRBV3-2) and TRBJ2-5, with D possibly TRBD2 on 6 matching bases. Germline CDR1 reads LGHDT; CDR2 reads YNNKEL (reference sequence). The CDR3 sequence is 15 residues long. Trimming stripped 4 bases from V and 3 bases from J, with 15 bases between. CDR3 in amino acids: CASSPLSSGKETQYF. The CDR3 DNA is TGTGCCAGCAGCCCCCTGAGTAGCGGAAAAGAGACCCAGTACTTC.

This clone was observed a handful of times. The rearrangement links TRBV6-1 to TRBJ1-2; TRBD1 is a possible D gene (6 bases). Per germline, CDR1 MNHNS and CDR2 SASEGT. The CDR3 contains 17 residues. The V end lost 0 bases, the J end lost 4 bases, and 18 bases lay between the germline ends. Here the CDR3 DNA reads TGTGCCAGCAGTGAAGCGAGCCCAGGGGCGAGTTCCTATGGCTACACCTTC. It codes for CASSEASPGASSYGYTF.

The V and J genes are TRBV6-6 and TRBJ2-4; 11 nucleotides match TRBD1. V gave up 10 bases and J gave up 3 bases; unmatched junction bases: 8. Germline V gives CDR1 MNHNY, CDR2 SVGAGI (reference sequence). CDR3 size: 15 residues. The CDR3 bases are TGTGCCACGCTCACCGGGACAGGGGGCAAAAACATTCAGTACTTC. Encoded protein: CATLTGTGGKNIQYF.

This clone was counted once. The V and J genes are TRBV6-5 and TRBJ2-7; D possibly corresponds to TRBD2 (5 bases). The germline gives CDR1 MNHEY, CDR2 SVGAGI. V was pared by 1 base and J by 4 bases, with 11 bases between. The CDR3 contains 14 residues. The DNA of the CDR3 is TGTGCCAGCAGTTACTTCGAGGGAGATTACGAGCAGTACTTC. Translating it yields CASSYFEGDYEQYF.